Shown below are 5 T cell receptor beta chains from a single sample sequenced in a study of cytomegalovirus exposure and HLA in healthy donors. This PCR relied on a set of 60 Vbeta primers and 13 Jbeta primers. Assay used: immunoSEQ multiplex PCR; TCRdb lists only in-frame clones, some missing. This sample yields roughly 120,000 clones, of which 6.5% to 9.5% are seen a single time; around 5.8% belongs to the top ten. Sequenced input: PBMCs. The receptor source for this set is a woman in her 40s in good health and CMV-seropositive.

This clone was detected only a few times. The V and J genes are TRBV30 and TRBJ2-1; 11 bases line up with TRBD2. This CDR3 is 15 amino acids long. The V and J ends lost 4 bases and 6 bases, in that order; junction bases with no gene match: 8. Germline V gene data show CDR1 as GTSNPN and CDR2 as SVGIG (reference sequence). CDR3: CAWTKTSGVSNEQFF. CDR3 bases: TGTGCCTGGACTAAGACTAGCGGGGTTAGCAATGAGCAGTTCTTC. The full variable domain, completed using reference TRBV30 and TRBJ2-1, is SQTIHQWPATLVQPVGSPLSLECTVEGTSNPNLYWYRQAAGRGLQLLFYSVGIGQISSEVPQNLSASRPQDRQFILSSKKLLLSDSGFYLCAWTKTSGVSNEQFFGPGTRLTVL.

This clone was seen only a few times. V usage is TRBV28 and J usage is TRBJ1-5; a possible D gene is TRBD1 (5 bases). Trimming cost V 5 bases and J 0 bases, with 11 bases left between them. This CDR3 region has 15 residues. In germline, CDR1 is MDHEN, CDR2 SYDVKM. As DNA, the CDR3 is TGTGCCAGCAGTCAGGGTTACTATAGCAATCAGCCCCAGCATTTT. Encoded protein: CASSQGYYSNQPQHF.

CDR3 in amino acids: CASSQEEGNQPQHF. The DNA of the CDR3 is TGTGCCAGCAGCCAAGAGGAGGGCAATCAGCCCCAGCATTTT. V usage is TRBV4-2 and J usage is TRBJ1-5; D is unresolved. The CDR3 contains 14 residues. Per the germline V gene, CDR1 is LGHNA and CDR2 is YNFKEQ. Trimming shortened V by 0 bases and J by 2 bases, and 5 bases separated the two germline ends.

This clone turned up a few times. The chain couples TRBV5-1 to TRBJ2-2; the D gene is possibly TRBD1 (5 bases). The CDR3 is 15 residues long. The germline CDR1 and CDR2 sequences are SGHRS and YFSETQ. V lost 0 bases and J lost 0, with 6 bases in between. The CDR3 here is CASSLEGANTGELFF. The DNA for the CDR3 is TGCGCCAGCAGCTTGGAAGGGGCGAACACCGGGGAGCTGTTTTTT.

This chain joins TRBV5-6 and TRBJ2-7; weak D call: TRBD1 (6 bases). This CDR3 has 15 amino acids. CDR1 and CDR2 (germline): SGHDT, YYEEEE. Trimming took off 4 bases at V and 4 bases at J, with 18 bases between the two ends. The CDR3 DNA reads TGTGCCAGCAGCGATTCCGGGACACTTTTTTACGAGCAGTACTTC. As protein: CASSDSGTLFYEQYF.